The sequence of this TCR beta chain was determined in a study of response to subunit inactivated influenza vaccine. The ends were cut back, 0 bases at V and 4 bases at J, with 10 bases in the middle. Germline lookup yields CDR1 SGDLS and CDR2 YYNGEE. The CDR3 loop spans 15 amino acids. One entry per CDR3 protein, called by TCRdb with MiXCR from the RT-PCR reads. The sample includes around 790,000 distinct CDR3 sequences, less than 25% of them seen just once. Study-wide results and limits: A suggestion made by the authors is that each seasonal influenza vaccination recruits few new T cells.

This clonotype showed up just a few times. Antigen unknown. The J gene is TRBJ1-4, the V gene TRBV9, with no clear D. This clonotype originated in a man between 50 and 59 years old who received an inactivated influenza vaccine. The sequencing used PBMCs from blood, collected less than 6 days after vaccination. The CDR3 is CASSVGNSLNEKLFF. In nucleotides, the CDR3 is TGTGCCAGCAGCGTAGGGAACAGCCTTAATGAAAAACTGTTTTTT.